This entry lists 16 T cell receptor beta chains sequenced from one sample in a study of shared clonotypes between healthy human individuals. The data were produced by immunoSEQ multiplex PCR, yet TCRdb's version contains in-frame clones alone and is incomplete. The sample has millions of clones, more than 80% seen once. Sequencing was done on a sample of naive CD4+ T cells from PBMCs. Subset here: CD45RA+ positively selected. These receptors came from a man aged 18 to 29 in good health. Some clones in this sample may be carry-over from other donors' samples.

The chain is built from TRBV14 and TRBJ2-2; no firm D call. The CDR3 runs 14 residues. Between the trimmed V and J ends, which lost 4 bases and 7 bases, there was a span of 13 bases. Germline CDR1 reads SGHDN; CDR2 reads FVKESK. The DNA of the CDR3 is TGTGCCAGCAGCCTGGGGATCCAAATCGGGGAGCTGTTTTTT. This encodes CASSLGIQIGELFF.

V and J are TRBV5-1 and TRBJ2-5; D remains unclear. Germline V gene lookup returns CDR1 SGHRS and CDR2 YFSETQ. This CDR3 region has 13 residues. V lost 5 bases and J 4 bases, leaving 12 bases between the germline ends. The CDR3 nucleotides read TGCGCCAGCAGTGGTGGGAACGGAGAGACCCAGTACTTC. This sequence encodes CASSGGNGETQYF.

This clone was detected only once. This rearrangement joins TRBV28 to TRBJ2-7; perhaps TRBD1 as D (5 bases). Trimming took off 2 bases at V and 2 bases at J, with 16 bases between the two ends. The CDR3 covers 16 residues. Germline values: CDR1 MDHEN, CDR2 SYDVKM. CDR3 protein: CASSLALDSLTYEQYF. In DNA, the CDR3 is TGTGCCAGCAGTTTAGCCCTTGACAGTCTGACCTACGAGCAGTACTTC.

On this clone: Germline is not matched at one junction end, which may reflect a read error. The chain couples TRBV7-7 to TRBJ2-1; 7 positions match TRBD2. There are 15 residues in the CDR3. Per germline, CDR1 SSHAT and CDR2 FNYEAQ (reference sequence). As DNA, the CDR3 is TGTGCCAGCAGCTTGGGCGGGAGCTCCAACAATGAGCAGTTCTTC. Its protein is CASSLGGSSNNEQFF.

This sequence joins TRBV28 and TRBJ2-5; 9 nucleotides match TRBD1. Trimming removed 6 bases from V and 2 bases from J; junction bases left unmatched: 7. This CDR3 comprises 15 residues. Germline loops: CDR1 MDHEN, CDR2 SYDVKM. The CDR3 DNA reads as TGTGCCAGCAGCCGATGGACAGGGGCACAAGAGACCCAGTACTTC. It is translated as CASSRWTGAQETQYF. The full variable domain, rest sourced from reference TRBV28 and TRBJ2-5, is DVKVTQSSRYLVKRTGEKVFLECVQDMDHENMFWYRQDPGLGLRLIYFSYDVKMKEKGDIPEGYSVSREKKERFSLILESASTNQTSMYLCASSRWTGAQETQYFGPGTRLLVL.

This clone was found once. The identical CDR3 is also encoded by other nucleotide sequences in the sample. The V and J genes are TRBV28 and TRBJ2-7; a possible D gene is TRBD2 (6 bases). Germline assignment: CDR1 MDHEN and CDR2 SYDVKM. The CDR3 spans 14 residues. The V gene lost 1 base and the J gene lost 1 base, with 8 bases spanning the gap. Written as DNA, the CDR3 is TGTGCCAGCAGTTTATTTGGGGGGTCCTACGAGCAGTACTTC. Translated, it gives CASSLFGGSYEQYF.

A remark on this clone: Other DNA sequences in this sample translate to the same CDR3. The V and J genes are TRBV9 and TRBJ2-1, with TRBD2 identical over 10 bases. After removal of 3 bases from V and 3 bases from J, the junction contained 6 bases not matched to a gene. The CDR3 covers 16 residues. The V gene's germline CDR1 is SGDLS and CDR2 YYNGEE. CDR3 sequence (DNA): TGTGCCAGCAGCGCGGGAACTAGCGGGAACTACAATGAGCAGTTCTTC. This encodes CASSAGTSGNYNEQFF.

The chain joins TRBV11-2 to TRBJ2-7; perhaps TRBD1 as D (6 bases). The germline V and J ends were trimmed by 5 bases and 0 bases, with 17 bases remaining between them. Germline lookup yields CDR1 SGHAT and CDR2 FQNNGV. This CDR3 contains 16 residues. CDR3 residues: CASSRRQAPFSYEQYF. CDR3 DNA: TGTGCCAGCAGCAGGAGACAGGCTCCCTTCTCCTACGAGCAGTACTTC.

The chain joins TRBV28 to TRBJ2-7; D is undetermined. This CDR3 is built from 11 residues. Per the germline V gene, CDR1 is MDHEN and CDR2 is SYDVKM. V was clipped by 8 bases and J by 0 bases, with 5 bases between them. CDR3 nucleotide sequence: TGTGCCAGCGCCAACTCCTACGAGCAGTACTTC. Translating gives CASANSYEQYF.

In its sample, this clone was seen once. The gene calls are TRBV5-1 and TRBJ1-1, with a possible D match to TRBD1 (5 bases). Trimming cost V 6 bases and J 1 base, with 13 bases left between them. The CDR3 extends over 14 amino acids. The germline gives CDR1 SGHRS, CDR2 YFSETQ. As DNA, the CDR3 is TGCGCCAGCACGAAAAATGGGGGGAACACTGAAGCTTTCTTT. It is translated as CASTKNGGNTEAFF.

The chain links TRBV19 to TRBJ2-1; TRBD2 agrees at 14 bases. CDR1 and CDR2 from the germline V gene are LNHDA and SQIVND (reference sequence). Trimming cost V 5 bases and J 0 bases; bases outside gene matches: 6. The CDR3 runs to 18 residues. The CDR3 reads CASSGLAGGFISYNEQFF. The CDR3 nucleotides read TGTGCCAGTAGTGGACTAGCGGGAGGCTTTATCTCCTACAATGAGCAGTTCTTC.

The V call is TRBV6-5, the J call TRBJ1-5, with D possibly being TRBD1 (6 bases). The CDR3 runs 15 residues. Trimming left V 7 bases short and J 6 bases short, with 19 bases between. Germline loops: CDR1 MNHEY, CDR2 SVGAGI. CDR3 loop: CASTHREGRGQPQHF. CDR3 DNA sequence: TGTGCCAGCACCCACAGGGAAGGGCGCGGTCAGCCCCAGCATTTT.

This chain uses TRBV29-1 with TRBJ2-5; D ambiguous. CDR3 length: 16 amino acids. Trimming took off 1 base at V and 1 base at J, with 16 bases between the two ends. Germline V gives CDR1 SQVTM, CDR2 ANQGSEA. CDR3 amino acids: CSVEGLAAALQETQYF. For the CDR3, the DNA is TGCAGCGTTGAAGGGCTCGCGGCAGCCCTCCAAGAGACCCAGTACTTC. The variable domain in full, completed from reference TRBV29-1 and TRBJ2-5, reads SAVISQKPSRDICQRGTSLTIQCQVDSQVTMMFWYRQQPGQSLTLIATANQGSEATYESGFVIDKFPISRPNLTFSTLTVSNMSPEDSSIYLCSVEGLAAALQETQYFGPGTRLLVL.

The V call is TRBV4-2, the J call TRBJ2-1; 9 nucleotides match TRBD2. Germline V gives CDR1 LGHNA, CDR2 YNFKEQ. The CDR3 extends over 16 amino acids. V dropped 2 bases and J dropped 2; count of bases not matched to a gene: 4. In nucleotides, the CDR3 is TGTGCCAGCAGCCAAATAGCGGGAGCTCCCTACAATGAGCAGTTCTTC. This codes for CASSQIAGAPYNEQFF.

The rearrangement links TRBV6-6 to TRBJ2-3; D is perhaps TRBD1 (6 bases). The CDR3 is 12 residues long. Germline CDR1 is MNHNY and CDR2 is SVGAGI (reference sequence). The V end lost 5 bases, the J end lost 4 bases, and 7 bases lay between the germline ends. The chain's CDR3 is CASSTGSDTQYF. CDR3 sequence (DNA): TGTGCCAGCAGTACAGGGTCAGATACGCAGTATTTT.

The chain recombines TRBV7-3 with TRBJ2-1, with D maybe TRBD2 (5 bases). This CDR3 comprises 15 residues. Germline CDR1 and CDR2: SGHTA and FQGTGA. Trimming shortened V by 1 base and J by 3 bases, and 10 bases separated the two germline ends. CDR3 protein: CASSLSLASYNEQFF. The CDR3 DNA reads as TGTGCCAGCAGCTTAAGCCTAGCTAGCTACAATGAGCAGTTCTTC.